The sequence of this T cell receptor (beta chain) was determined in a study of Graves' ophthalmopathy and Graves' hyperthyroidism. Study-level points and caveats: The blood repertoire also included most expanded thyroid clonotypes above 0.001 frequency.

Using RNA transcripts, the TCR beta CDR3 regions were amplified. Following a first-round RT-PCR that used HTBI primers, a second-round multiplex PCR was carried out. TCRdb fed the multiplex PCR reads into MiXCR, producing one record per CDR3 protein. The sample holds around 1,200,000 distinct CDR3 sequences, roughly two fifths seen once. This clonotype was observed at least ten times. Its matching antigen is unknown. The germline V gene has CDR1 DFQATT and CDR2 SNEGSKA (reference sequence). The CDR3 length is 13 residues. V lost 3 bases to trimming and J lost 4 bases, with 13 bases between them. This TCR was sampled from an adult man with Graves' hyperthyroidism. Material for sequencing was peripheral blood or thyroid tissue (not recorded which). The chain has TRBV20-1 and TRBJ2-7, with D perhaps TRBD2 (5 bases). The CDR3 protein is CSARGSGPYEQYF. CDR3 coding DNA: TGCAGTGCTAGGGGGAGCGGACCTTACGAGCAGTACTTC.